This T cell receptor (beta chain) was sequenced during a study of response to subunit inactivated influenza vaccine. This clonotype was seen a few times. What it recognizes is unknown. Study results and caveats: Authors suggested that a seasonal influenza vaccination recruits few new T cells each time.

Trimming cost V 6 bases and J 3 bases; bases outside gene matches: 13. Germline values: CDR1 DFQATT, CDR2 SNEGSKA (reference sequence). This CDR3 spans 17 amino acids. TCRdb called the RT-PCR reads again in MiXCR, with one record for every CDR3 protein. The data show roughly 570,000 distinct CDR3 sequences, with 13% seen just once and around 13% held by the top ten. This receptor was obtained from a man aged 45-65 years who received an inactivated influenza vaccine. The material sequenced was PBMCs from blood, taken around seven weeks after vaccination. The chain recombines TRBV20-1 with TRBJ2-1, with 11 nucleotides matching TRBD2. CDR3 bases: TGCAGTGCCAAGGGACTAGCGGTTGGTTCGGGCTACAATGAGCAGTTCTTC. Its protein is CSAKGLAVGSGYNEQFF.